The 9 T cell receptor beta chains reported below all come from one sample, sequenced in a study of shared clonotypes between healthy human individuals. Selected positively for CCR7 and CD45RO-negative, naive CD8 cells excluded terminally differentiated effector memory CD45RA+ cells. Repertoires were generated with immunoSEQ multiplex PCR, while TCRdb's copy carries only in-frame clones and drops some. Found here are roughly 2,000,000 clones, less than 95% of them singletons; the top ten hold under 1.5%. Material for sequencing was naive CD8+ T cells sorted from blood. All receptors come from a man younger than 35 in good health.

The chain employs TRBV9 and TRBJ1-1, with a possible D match to TRBD1 (5 bases). Germline CDR1 SGDLS, CDR2 YYNGEE. V was trimmed by 3 bases and J by 1 base, leaving 10 bases between them. This CDR3 contains 14 residues. In DNA form, the CDR3 reads TGTGCCAGCAGCGATGAGGGGCCGAACACTGAAGCTTTCTTT. This encodes CASSDEGPNTEAFF. Drawing the rest from reference TRBV9 and TRBJ1-1, the complete variable domain is DSGVTQTPKHLITATGQRVTLRCSPRSGDLSVYWYQQSLDQGLQFLIQYYNGEERAKGNILERFSAQQFPDLHSELNLSSLELGDSALYFCASSDEGPNTEAFFGQGTRLTVV.

The chain joins TRBV7-9 to TRBJ2-2; tentative D call: TRBD1 (6 bases). Germline values: CDR1 SEHNR, CDR2 FQNEAQ (reference sequence). The CDR3 runs to 16 residues. The ends were cut back, 5 bases at V and 3 bases at J, with 16 bases in the middle. The CDR3 nucleotides read TGTGCCAGCAGCCCTACAGGTGGACAGTACACCGGGGAGCTGTTTTTT. Translating it yields CASSPTGGQYTGELFF.

V and J are TRBV5-4 and TRBJ1-6; D gene ambiguous. The V end was cut by 5 bases, the J end by 8 bases, with 8 bases between. The CDR3 consists of 12 residues. Germline lookup yields CDR1 SGHNT and CDR2 YYREEE (reference sequence). CDR3 residues: CASRGEDSPLHF. As DNA, the CDR3 is TGTGCCAGCAGAGGAGAAGATTCACCCCTCCACTTT.

This chain links TRBV18 with TRBJ2-2; no clear D gene. CDR1 KGHSH and CDR2 LQKENI come from the germline V gene. The V end lost 2 bases, the J end lost 6 bases, and 7 bases lay between the germline ends. The CDR3 totals 13 residues. CDR3 nucleotide sequence: TGTGCCAGCTCACCAACTTCCTCCGGGGAGCTGTTTTTT. Residues: CASSPTSSGELFF.

This clone was observed a single time. The chain couples TRBV5-1 to TRBJ2-7, with D maybe TRBD2 (6 bases). The germline gives CDR1 SGHRS, CDR2 YFSETQ. The CDR3 length is 14 residues. Trimming cost V 0 bases and J 6 bases, with 13 bases left between them. This CDR3 reads CASSLVGDWSEQYF. The CDR3 DNA reads as TGCGCCAGCAGCTTGGTAGGGGACTGGAGCGAGCAGTACTTC.

This clone is a singleton in its sample. The rearrangement uses TRBV5-4 and TRBJ2-2; D tentatively reads TRBD1 or TRBD2 (7 bases each). CDR1 is SGHNT, CDR2 YYREEE, per germline (reference sequence). The CDR3 contains 13 residues. Trimming cost V 4 bases and J 7 bases, with 11 bases left between them. The CDR3 coding sequence is TGTGCCAGCAGCACCAGGGGGGGCGGGGAGCTGTTTTTT. It specifies CASSTRGGGELFF.

This chain joins TRBV2 and TRBJ1-5, with unresolved D. The V and J ends lost 0 bases and 6 bases respectively, with 12 bases between them. The germline V gene encodes CDR1 SNHLY and CDR2 FYNNEI. The CDR3 spans 15 residues. This chain's CDR3 is CASSEAQAPGQPQHF. CDR3 nucleotides: TGTGCCAGCAGTGAAGCCCAGGCCCCAGGTCAGCCCCAGCATTTT.

As to this clone: The sample contains more than one DNA sequence encoding this CDR3. The genes are TRBV13 and TRBJ2-2, with 7 positions matching TRBD2. Germline V lookup: CDR1 PRHDT, CDR2 FYEKMQ (reference sequence). CDR3 length equals 16 residues. The ends lost 0 bases at V and 1 base at J; junction bases unmatched: 2. In DNA form, the CDR3 reads TGTGCCAGCAGCTTAGGGCTAGCGGAGAACACCGGGGAGCTGTTTTTT. This gives the protein CASSLGLAENTGELFF.

This clone was observed a single time. The chain links TRBV4-1 to TRBJ1-3; D remains unclear. This CDR3 is 15 amino acids long. Trimming shortened V by 0 bases and J by 2 bases, and 8 bases separated the two germline ends. Per the germline V gene, CDR1 is MGHRA and CDR2 is YSYEKL. The CDR3 DNA sequence: TGCGCCAGCAGCCAAGATAGGGCCCCTGGAAACACCATATATTTT. Encoded protein: CASSQDRAPGNTIYF.